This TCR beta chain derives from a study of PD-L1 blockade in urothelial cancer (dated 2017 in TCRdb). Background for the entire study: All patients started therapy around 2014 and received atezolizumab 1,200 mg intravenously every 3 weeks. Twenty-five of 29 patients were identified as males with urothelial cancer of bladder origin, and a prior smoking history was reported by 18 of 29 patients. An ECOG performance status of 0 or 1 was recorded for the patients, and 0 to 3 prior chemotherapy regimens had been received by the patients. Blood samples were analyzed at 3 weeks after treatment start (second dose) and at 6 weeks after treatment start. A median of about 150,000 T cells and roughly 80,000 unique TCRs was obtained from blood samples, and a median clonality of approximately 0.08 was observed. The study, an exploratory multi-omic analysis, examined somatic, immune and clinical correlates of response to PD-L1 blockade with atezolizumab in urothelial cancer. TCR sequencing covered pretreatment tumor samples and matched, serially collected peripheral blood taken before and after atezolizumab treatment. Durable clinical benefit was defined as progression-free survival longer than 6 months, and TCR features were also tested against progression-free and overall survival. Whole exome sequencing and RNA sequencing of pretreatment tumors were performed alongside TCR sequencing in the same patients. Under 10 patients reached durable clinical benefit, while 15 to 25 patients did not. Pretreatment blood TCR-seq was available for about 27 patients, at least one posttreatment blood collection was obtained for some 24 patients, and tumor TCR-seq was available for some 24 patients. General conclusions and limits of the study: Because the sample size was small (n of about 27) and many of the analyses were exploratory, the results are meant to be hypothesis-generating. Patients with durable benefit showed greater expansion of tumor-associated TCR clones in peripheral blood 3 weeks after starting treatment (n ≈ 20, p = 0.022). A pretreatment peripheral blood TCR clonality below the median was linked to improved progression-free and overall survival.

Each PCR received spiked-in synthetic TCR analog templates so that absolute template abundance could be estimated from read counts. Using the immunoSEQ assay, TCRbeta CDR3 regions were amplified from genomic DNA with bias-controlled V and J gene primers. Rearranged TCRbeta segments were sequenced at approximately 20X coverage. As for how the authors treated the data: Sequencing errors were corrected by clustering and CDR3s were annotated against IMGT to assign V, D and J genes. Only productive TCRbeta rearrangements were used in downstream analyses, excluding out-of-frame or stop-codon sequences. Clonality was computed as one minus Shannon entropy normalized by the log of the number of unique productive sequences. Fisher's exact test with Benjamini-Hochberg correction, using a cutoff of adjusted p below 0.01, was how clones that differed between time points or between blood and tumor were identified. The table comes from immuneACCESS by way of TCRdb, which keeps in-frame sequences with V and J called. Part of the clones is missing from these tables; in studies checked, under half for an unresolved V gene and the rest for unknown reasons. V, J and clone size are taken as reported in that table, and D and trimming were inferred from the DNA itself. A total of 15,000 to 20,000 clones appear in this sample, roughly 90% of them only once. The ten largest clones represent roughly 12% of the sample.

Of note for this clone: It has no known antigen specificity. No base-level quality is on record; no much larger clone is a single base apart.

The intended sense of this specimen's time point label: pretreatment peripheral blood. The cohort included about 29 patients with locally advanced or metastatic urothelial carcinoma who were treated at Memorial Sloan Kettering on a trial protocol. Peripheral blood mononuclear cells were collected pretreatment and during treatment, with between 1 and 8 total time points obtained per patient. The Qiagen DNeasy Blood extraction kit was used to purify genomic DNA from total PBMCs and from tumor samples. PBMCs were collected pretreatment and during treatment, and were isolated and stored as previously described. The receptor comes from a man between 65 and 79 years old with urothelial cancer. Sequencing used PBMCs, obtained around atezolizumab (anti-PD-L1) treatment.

The DNA is TGTGCCAGTACTCTAGGGGGGCCCCAGCATTTT. Its translation is CASTLGGPQHF. The chain joins TRBV19 to TRBJ1-5; tentative D gene TRBD1, with 6 bases matching. V lost 7 bases and J lost 9 bases; the stretch between them is 10 bases long. The CDR3 spans 11 residues, from the cysteine through the phenylalanine. Only the CDR3 region is kept as DNA, spanning 33 bases read in frame from base 1. The germline V gene (reference sequence) sets CDR1 to LNHDA and CDR2 to SQIVND.